The T cell receptor beta chain under discussion was sequenced for a study of T-cell memory formation after mild COVID-19. TCRdb redid the calling of the 5' RACE reads with MiXCR, one entry per CDR3 protein. The sample has about 320,000 distinct CDR3 sequences, around an eighth seen once; the top ten hold around 20%. V shed 3 bases and J 3 bases; nucleotides not matched to a gene: 13. This CDR3 is built from 18 residues. Looked up from germline, CDR1 is SGHVS and CDR2 is FQNEAQ. The sample holds a few counts of this clonotype. The chain uses TRBV7-8 and TRBJ2-5, with TRBD2 identical over 10 bases. Specimen: PBMCs or a T cell subset sorted from them (not recorded which). The source is a man between 18 and 29 years old who had mild COVID-19 (a few samples of this study predate the infection). Cell type and time point are not known. CDR3: CASSLSLRRTSGKETQYF. The CDR3 DNA sequence: TGTGCCAGCAGCTTGAGCCTTAGAAGGACTAGCGGAAAAGAGACCCAGTACTTC.